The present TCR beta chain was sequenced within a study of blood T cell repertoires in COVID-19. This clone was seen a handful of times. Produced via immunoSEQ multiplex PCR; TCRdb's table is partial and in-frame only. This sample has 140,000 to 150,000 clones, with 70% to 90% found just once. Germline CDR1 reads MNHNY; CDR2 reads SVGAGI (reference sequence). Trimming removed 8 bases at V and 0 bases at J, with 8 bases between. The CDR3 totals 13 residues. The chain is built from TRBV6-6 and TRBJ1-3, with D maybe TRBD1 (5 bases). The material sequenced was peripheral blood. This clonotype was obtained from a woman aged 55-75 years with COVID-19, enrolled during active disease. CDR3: CASRTNSGNTIYF. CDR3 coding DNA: TGTGCCAGCCGGACAAACTCTGGAAACACCATATATTTT.